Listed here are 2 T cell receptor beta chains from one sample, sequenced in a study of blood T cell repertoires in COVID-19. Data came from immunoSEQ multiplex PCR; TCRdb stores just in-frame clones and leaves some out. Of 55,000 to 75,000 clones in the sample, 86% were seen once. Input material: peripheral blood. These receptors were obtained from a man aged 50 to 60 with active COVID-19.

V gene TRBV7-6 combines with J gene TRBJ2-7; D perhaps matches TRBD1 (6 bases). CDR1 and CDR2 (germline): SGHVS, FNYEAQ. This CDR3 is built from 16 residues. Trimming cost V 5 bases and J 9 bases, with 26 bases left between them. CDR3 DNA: TGTGCCAGCAGCCCCAACCCTGGACAGTTTTCAAGGGGGCAGTACTTC. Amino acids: CASSPNPGQFSRGQYF.

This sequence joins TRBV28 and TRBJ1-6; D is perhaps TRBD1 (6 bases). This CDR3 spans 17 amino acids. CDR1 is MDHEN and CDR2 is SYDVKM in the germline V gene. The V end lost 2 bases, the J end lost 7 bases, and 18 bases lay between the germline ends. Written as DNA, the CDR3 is TGTGCCAGCAGTTTAAAGTTGGGGGCAATTCAAAATTCACCCCTCCACTTT. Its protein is CASSLKLGAIQNSPLHF.